The 30 T cell receptor beta chains below all came from one sample that was sequenced in a study of blood T cell repertoires in COVID-19. TCRdb's copy holds only in-frame clones and misses some; the assay was immunoSEQ multiplex PCR. Altogether about 230,000 clones are present, 65% to 90% being singletons, with the ten largest covering roughly 10%. Specimen: peripheral blood. The receptors here all came from a man between 50 and 59 years old with COVID-19, enrolled during active disease.

This clone appeared a single time. This chain connects TRBV24-1 to TRBJ1-5, with no clear D. Germline-derived CDR1 and CDR2 are KGHDR and SFDVKD. The CDR3 totals 15 residues. V lost 3 bases and J 0 bases, leaving 8 bases between the germline ends. The CDR3 is CATSDNRYSNQPQHF. CDR3 DNA: TGTGCCACCAGTGATAACAGATATAGCAATCAGCCCCAGCATTTT.

This clone was found a few times. The genes are TRBV18 and TRBJ1-4; a possible D gene is TRBD1 (5 bases). The V gene's germline CDR1 is KGHSH and CDR2 LQKENI. This CDR3 is built from 14 residues. V was clipped by 1 base and J by 8 bases, with 11 bases between them. DNA of the CDR3: TGTGCCAGCTCACCACGCGGGGCGGAAGAAAAACTGTTTTTT. It specifies CASSPRGAEEKLFF.

The chain couples TRBV6-2 or TRBV6-3 to TRBJ1-4; 11 bases line up with TRBD1. Per germline, CDR1 MNHEY and CDR2 SVGEGT. This CDR3 has 14 residues. V dropped 6 bases and J dropped 7; count of bases not matched to a gene: 4. DNA for the CDR3: TGTGCCAGCAGCACCGGGACAGGGGGTGAAAAACTGTTTTTT. Translation gives CASSTGTGGEKLFF.

J is TRBJ2-7 and V is TRBV23-1, with D possibly TRBD1 on 6 matching bases. TRBV23-1 is an open reading frame whose function is uncertain. CDR3 length: 15 amino acids. V lost 2 bases, J lost 0 bases, and 11 bases lay in between. DNA for the CDR3: TGCGCCAGCAGTCAACCCCCGGACAGCTCCTACGAGCAGTACTTC. This sequence encodes CASSQPPDSSYEQYF.

This chain links TRBV27 with TRBJ2-5; TRBD2 matches at 12 bases. This CDR3 region has 16 residues. In germline, CDR1 is MNHEY, CDR2 SMNVEV (reference sequence). V lost 4 bases to trimming and J lost 2 bases; unmatched junction nucleotides: 5. The CDR3 coding sequence is TGTGCCAGCAGTTCTAGCGGGAGGGGAACGCAAGAGACCCAGTACTTC. This gives the protein CASSSSGRGTQETQYF.

The chain couples TRBV25-1 to TRBJ2-3; TRBD2 matches at 7 bases. The CDR3 is 14 amino acids. Trimming removed 6 bases from V and 6 bases from J; junction bases left unmatched: 9. Germline CDR1 MGHDK, CDR2 SYGVNS. DNA of the CDR3: TGTGCCAGCAGAGGGACTACCACCCCCGATACGCAGTATTTT. This encodes CASRGTTTPDTQYF.

This chain joins TRBV2 and TRBJ2-7; D gene unclear. This CDR3 has 13 residues. The V gene's germline CDR1 is SNHLY and CDR2 FYNNEI. V was cut by 1 base and J by 1 base, with 5 bases left in between. The CDR3 spells CASSEGSSYEQYF. Here the CDR3 DNA reads TGTGCCAGCAGTGAAGGGAGTTCCTACGAGCAGTACTTC.

The chain employs TRBV7-8 and TRBJ1-4, with 7 bases matching TRBD1. Looked up from germline, CDR1 is SGHVS and CDR2 is FQNEAQ. This CDR3 contains 15 residues. Trimming at V came to 5 bases and at J to 5 bases, leaving 8 bases not matched to a gene. The CDR3 DNA reads as TGTGCCAGCAGCCGACCGGGACAGAAAAATGAAAAACTGTTTTTT. It translates to CASSRPGQKNEKLFF.

The gene calls are TRBV11-2 and TRBJ2-2, with D maybe TRBD1 (5 bases). CDR3 length equals 16 residues. V was cut by 5 bases and J by 7 bases, with 20 bases left in between. Germline CDR1 is SGHAT and CDR2 is FQNNGV. CDR3 bases: TGTGCCAGCAGCCCTCGCTGGACATACGAAAGCGGGGAGCTGTTTTTT. Its protein is CASSPRWTYESGELFF.

The rearrangement joins TRBV6-5 to TRBJ1-1; D is unresolved. The V gene lost 5 bases and the J gene lost 3 bases, with 4 bases spanning the gap. The CDR3 totals 11 residues. CDR1 MNHEY and CDR2 SVGAGI come from the germline V gene. CDR3 amino acids: CASSTYTEAFF. CDR3 in DNA: TGTGCCAGCAGTACATACACTGAAGCTTTCTTT.

The chain employs TRBV9 and TRBJ2-7; D is perhaps TRBD2 (5 bases). V was cut by 1 base and J by 2 bases, with 10 bases left in between. The CDR3 is 14 amino acids. Germline CDR1 and CDR2: SGDLS and YYNGEE. The CDR3 reads CASSVSSGTYEQYF. In nucleotides, the CDR3 is TGTGCCAGCAGCGTATCCAGCGGCACCTACGAGCAGTACTTC.

This rearrangement joins TRBV5-1 to TRBJ1-5; 7 bases line up with TRBD1. CDR3 length: 16 residues. Germline values: CDR1 SGHRS, CDR2 YFSETQ. V shed 0 bases and J 2 bases; nucleotides not matched to a gene: 5. The CDR3 sequence is CASSLVDREGNQPQHF. The CDR3 region has the DNA TGCGCCAGCAGCTTGGTAGACAGGGAGGGCAATCAGCCCCAGCATTTT.

This chain joins TRBV9 and TRBJ2-7, with 8 nucleotides matching TRBD2. The CDR3 has 16 amino acids. V trimming: 4 bases; J trimming: 7 bases; junction bases outside the gene matches: 16. The germline CDR1 and CDR2 sequences are SGDLS and YYNGEE. CDR3 nucleotides: TGTGCCAGCAGCCTTCGGGGAGCGGGAGAGGCTGAAGAGCAGTACTTC. Translation gives CASSLRGAGEAEEQYF.

As concerns this clone: Distinct nucleotide sequences in the sample also encode this CDR3. The rearrangement uses TRBV9 and TRBJ2-7; 12 bases fit TRBD1. The CDR3 length is 15 residues. Germline values: CDR1 SGDLS, CDR2 YYNGEE. With 0 bases clipped from V and 7 bases from J, the junction kept 5 bases outside the gene matches. The CDR3 sequence is CASSVAGQGAGEQYF. In nucleotides, the CDR3 is TGTGCCAGCAGCGTAGCGGGACAGGGGGCTGGTGAGCAGTACTTC.

The CDR3: CASSSKRVVFTDTQYF. In DNA form, the CDR3 reads TGTGCCAGCAGTTCCAAGCGGGTTGTCTTTACAGATACGCAGTATTTT. The rearrangement joins TRBV27 to TRBJ2-3, with D perhaps TRBD2 (6 bases). Trimming removed 4 bases from V and 3 bases from J, with 17 bases in between. The germline V gene encodes CDR1 MNHEY and CDR2 SMNVEV (reference sequence). The CDR3 consists of 16 residues.

The V call is TRBV28, the J call TRBJ2-2, with 9 bases that match TRBD1. The CDR3 runs 14 residues. V was pared by 6 bases and J by 11 bases, with 10 bases of the junction left unmatched. From germline, CDR1 is MDHEN and CDR2 SYDVKM. The CDR3 DNA reads TGTGCCAGCAGAGGGGGACAGGGAGGCGGTGAGCTGTTTTTT. This sequence encodes CASRGGQGGGELFF.

The chain is built from TRBV2 and TRBJ1-2, with D possibly being TRBD1 (5 bases). The V and J ends lost 3 bases and 5 bases respectively, with 13 bases between them. This CDR3 is 14 amino acids long. Germline V CDR1 and CDR2: SNHLY, FYNNEI. The CDR3 loop is CASSDVVQGYGYTF. CDR3 nucleotides: TGTGCCAGCAGTGATGTCGTGCAGGGATATGGCTACACCTTC. Using reference TRBV2 and TRBJ1-2 for the parts outside the CDR3, the full variable domain is EPEVTQTPSHQVTQMGQEVILRCVPISNHLYFYWYRQILGQKVEFLVSFYNNEISEKSEIFDDQFSVERPDGSNFTLKIRSTKLEDSAMYFCASSDVVQGYGYTFGSGTRLTVV.

V and J are TRBV7-2 and TRBJ1-1; weak D call: TRBD1 (5 bases). V lost 5 bases to trimming and J lost 1 base, with 14 bases between them. There are 15 residues in the CDR3. Germline CDR1 reads SGHTA; CDR2 reads FQGNSA. The chain's CDR3 is CASSIGVTANTEAFF. The CDR3 DNA is TGTGCCAGCAGCATAGGGGTCACAGCGAACACTGAAGCTTTCTTT.

The chain is built from TRBV7-8 and TRBJ2-5; TRBD1 matches at 10 bases. Germline lookup yields CDR1 SGHVS and CDR2 FQNEAQ. Trimming cost V 6 bases and J 4 bases; bases outside gene matches: 8. This CDR3 region has 15 residues. This CDR3 is CASSSGTGVGETQYF. The DNA of the CDR3 is TGTGCCAGCAGTTCGGGGACAGGGGTGGGAGAGACCCAGTACTTC.

The chain combines TRBV12-3 or TRBV12-4 with TRBJ2-1; TRBD1 matches 8 bases. The CDR3 spans 13 residues. J gave up 6 bases and V 5 bases, and 3 bases lay outside the gene matches. CDR3 nucleotide sequence: TGTGCCAGCAGTAGAGGACAGGGCAATGAGCAGTTCTTC. Its protein product is CASSRGQGNEQFF.

The gene calls are TRBV10-3 and TRBJ1-1; TRBD1 is a possible D gene (6 bases). The germline V gene has CDR1 ENHRY and CDR2 SYGVKD. Trimming pared 7 bases from V and 3 bases from J, leaving 12 bases between. The CDR3 length is 13 residues. The CDR3 DNA reads as TGTGCCATCACGGAGGGGGGGGACACTGAAGCTTTCTTT. It is translated as CAITEGGDTEAFF.

This clone was counted only a few times. The chain joins TRBV28 to TRBJ1-2; possible D gene TRBD1, 6 bases. The CDR3 runs to 13 residues. Looked up from germline, CDR1 is MDHEN and CDR2 is SYDVKM. V was cut by 4 bases and J by 8 bases, with 14 bases left in between. DNA for the CDR3: TGTGCCAGCAGTTCCCTGGGACATACCGGCTACACCTTC. Its translation: CASSSLGHTGYTF.

This clone was seen ten or more times. V gene TRBV19 combines with J gene TRBJ2-7, with 13 bases lining up with TRBD2. The length of the CDR3 is 18 residues. Trimming removed 7 bases from V and 2 bases from J; junction bases left unmatched: 14. The germline V gene has CDR1 LNHDA and CDR2 SQIVND (reference sequence). The CDR3 region has the DNA TGTGCCAGTAAAAGGGGCTGGGGACTAGCGGGAAAAACCTACGAGCAGTACTTC. Translating gives CASKRGWGLAGKTYEQYF. The full variable domain, rest sourced from reference TRBV19 and TRBJ2-7, is DGGITQSPKYLFRKEGQNVTLSCEQNLNHDAMYWYRQDPGQGLRLIYYSQIVNDFQKGDIAEGYSVSREKKESFPLTVTSAQKNPTAFYLCASKRGWGLAGKTYEQYFGPGTRLTVT.

The count of this clone is one. The chain carries TRBV5-1 and TRBJ2-5, with D tentatively TRBD1 (6 bases). The germline V gene encodes CDR1 SGHRS and CDR2 YFSETQ. Trimming cost V 0 bases and J 4 bases, with 10 bases left between them. The CDR3 runs to 14 residues. The CDR3 is CASSLATGLETQYF. Here the CDR3 DNA reads TGCGCCAGCAGCTTGGCCACAGGGTTAGAGACCCAGTACTTC.

This chain joins TRBV6-1 and TRBJ2-5, with 7 bases identical to TRBD1. V lost 7 bases to trimming and J lost 1 base; unmatched junction nucleotides: 3. CDR1 and CDR2 from the germline V gene are MNHNS and SASEGT. This CDR3 comprises 13 residues. This CDR3 is CASTGQAQETQYF. The DNA of the CDR3 is TGTGCCAGCACTGGACAGGCCCAAGAGACCCAGTACTTC.

The chain employs TRBV7-9 and TRBJ2-5, with 7 bases fitting TRBD1. Germline-derived CDR1 and CDR2 are SEHNR and FQNEAQ (reference sequence). This CDR3 region has 14 residues. Trimming at V came to 5 bases and at J to 5 bases, leaving 8 bases not matched to a gene. This CDR3 is CASSLKTGTETQYF. CDR3 nucleotide sequence: TGTGCCAGCAGCCTTAAGACAGGGACGGAGACCCAGTACTTC.

The rearrangement joins TRBV29-1 to TRBJ1-1; D is undetermined. CDR1 and CDR2 from the germline V gene are SQVTM and ANQGSEA. CDR3 length: 11 residues. Trimming removed 6 bases from V and 3 bases from J, with 8 bases in between. The chain's CDR3 is CSVRDHTEAFF. The CDR3 nucleotides are TGCAGCGTGAGGGATCACACTGAAGCTTTCTTT.

V gene TRBV5-8 combines with J gene TRBJ1-5, with D maybe TRBD1 (6 bases). Trimming shortened V by 0 bases and J by 2 bases, and 9 bases separated the two germline ends. The germline gives CDR1 SGHTS, CDR2 YDEGEE. This CDR3 has 15 residues. In nucleotides, the CDR3 is TGTGCCAGCAGCTTGGGGGACAAGGGCAATCAGCCCCAGCATTTT. This encodes CASSLGDKGNQPQHF.

The chain employs TRBV7-2 and TRBJ2-7, with TRBD1 matching over 9 bases. J lost 4 bases, V lost 0 bases, and 10 bases had no gene match. The CDR3 extends over 17 amino acids. Germline V gene sequence: CDR1 SGHTA, CDR2 FQGNSA. The CDR3 DNA reads TGTGCCAGCAGCTTAGCGCCCCCGGGACAGGGCTTGTACGAGCAGTACTTC. It translates to CASSLAPPGQGLYEQYF.

In this sample, this clone turned up a few times. This chain links TRBV1 with TRBJ2-1; TRBD1 is the table's D call and was not checked against the DNA. TRBV1 is a pseudogene. This CDR3 is built from 19 residues. In DNA form, the CDR3 reads TGCACCAGCAGCCCTCCAGGCCGCCCCGACAGTGGGCCCGACAATGAGCAGTTCTTC. It codes for CTSSPPGRPDSGPDNEQFF.